These 28 T cell receptor beta chains share one sample of origin, sequenced in a study of a mutant IDH1 vaccine in newly diagnosed glioma. Stated time point: week 35, safety follow-up. Each dose of the vaccine consisted of 300 ug of mutant IDH1 20-mer peptide, with topical imiquimod. Method: immunoSEQ multiplex PCR; TCRdb's copy keeps in-frame clones and lacks some. The sample contains around 44,000 clones, 65% to 85% of which appear only once. These TCRs' antigens remain unknown. Sequenced material: PBMCs, taken from a glioma patient whose treatment included an IDH1 peptide vaccine. Receptors were obtained from a man in his forties with glioma.

This chain uses TRBV10-1 with TRBJ2-1; weak D call: TRBD2 (6 bases). The CDR3 extends over 13 amino acids. Trimming shortened V by 3 bases and J by 9 bases, and 12 bases separated the two germline ends. Germline V CDR1 and CDR2: WNHNN, SYGVQD (reference sequence). The chain's CDR3 is CASSEPTAGEQFF. In nucleotides, the CDR3 is TGCGCCAGCAGTGAACCGACAGCGGGTGAGCAGTTCTTC.

This rearrangement joins TRBV6-6 to TRBJ2-3; no clear D. V gave up 6 bases and J gave up 4 bases, with 17 bases separating them. The CDR3 loop spans 15 amino acids. CDR1 MNHNY and CDR2 SVGAGI come from the germline V gene (reference sequence). This CDR3 reads CASSNRFDHADTQYF. The DNA for the CDR3 is TGTGCCAGCAGCAATAGATTCGATCATGCAGATACGCAGTATTTT.

The chain recombines TRBV5-1 with TRBJ1-1; unclear D gene. This CDR3 is 13 amino acids long. Germline lookup yields CDR1 SGHRS and CDR2 YFSETQ. V was trimmed by 2 bases and J by 5 bases, leaving 10 bases between them. The CDR3 sequence is CASSFRSGTEAFF. In DNA form, the CDR3 reads TGCGCCAGCAGCTTCCGTTCGGGGACTGAAGCTTTCTTT.

This clone was seen a handful of times. CDR3 in DNA: TGTGCCAGCAGTTTATTAGGGTTCGCCGGGGAGCTGTTTTTT. This translates into CASSLLGFAGELFF. This chain joins TRBV27 and TRBJ2-2; D remains ambiguous. V lost 1 base and J 6 bases, leaving 9 bases between the germline ends. CDR3 length: 14 amino acids. Germline CDR1 MNHEY, CDR2 SMNVEV (reference sequence).

The sample holds a few counts of this clone. The CDR3 here is CASSSLGQEYNEQFF. The CDR3 nucleotides read TGTGCCAGCAGCTCACTAGGACAGGAGTACAATGAGCAGTTCTTC. This chain joins TRBV13 and TRBJ2-1, with TRBD1 matching over 7 bases. V gave up 4 bases and J gave up 4 bases; unmatched junction bases: 7. This CDR3 is 15 amino acids long. Germline V gene data show CDR1 as PRHDT and CDR2 as FYEKMQ (reference sequence).

The rearrangement uses TRBV7-2 and TRBJ1-1; D is perhaps TRBD1 (5 bases). Between the trimmed V and J ends, which lost 1 base and 1 base, there was a span of 7 bases. This CDR3 is 14 amino acids long. The germline gives CDR1 SGHTA, CDR2 FQGNSA. This chain's CDR3 is CASSLVGGNTEAFF. The DNA of the CDR3 is TGTGCCAGCAGCTTAGTGGGGGGGAACACTGAAGCTTTCTTT.

The J gene is TRBJ1-2, the V gene TRBV29-1; 7 nucleotides agree with TRBD1. Per the germline V gene, CDR1 is SQVTM and CDR2 is ANQGSEA. The trim removed 4 bases at V and 6 bases at J, leaving 8 bases unmatched. CDR3 length: 13 amino acids. CDR3 DNA: TGCAGCGTTGGAAGGGGGCGCGGGAATGGCTACACCTTC. Amino acid sequence: CSVGRGRGNGYTF.

The rearrangement links TRBV7-9 to TRBJ1-2; 7 positions match TRBD1. The CDR3 loop spans 16 amino acids. Germline CDR1 is SEHNR and CDR2 is FQNEAQ (reference sequence). J gave up 0 bases and V 0 bases, and 4 bases lay outside the gene matches. The CDR3 coding sequence is TGTGCCAGCAGCTTAGCCGGGACAGCCCCTAACTATGGCTACACCTTC. Protein: CASSLAGTAPNYGYTF.

Only one count was recorded for this clone. V and J are TRBV2 and TRBJ2-7; 7 bases fit TRBD1. The V and J ends lost 6 bases and 4 bases, in that order; junction bases with no gene match: 6. Per germline, CDR1 SNHLY and CDR2 FYNNEI. This CDR3 region has 13 residues. This CDR3 reads CASSRDRAYEQYF. DNA of the CDR3: TGTGCCAGCAGCCGGGACAGAGCTTACGAGCAGTACTTC. The variable domain in full, completed from reference TRBV2 and TRBJ2-7, reads EPEVTQTPSHQVTQMGQEVILRCVPISNHLYFYWYRQILGQKVEFLVSFYNNEISEKSEIFDDQFSVERPDGSNFTLKIRSTKLEDSAMYFCASSRDRAYEQYFGPGTRLTVT.

In this sample, this clone turned up a few times. The chain combines TRBV4-1 with TRBJ1-1; D gene uncertain. V lost 8 bases to trimming and J lost 0 bases, with 10 bases between them. This CDR3 has 13 residues. The V gene's germline CDR1 is MGHRA and CDR2 YSYEKL. DNA for the CDR3: TGCGCCAGCGGACCAGGAATGAACACTGAAGCTTTCTTT. Translating it yields CASGPGMNTEAFF.

V usage is TRBV4-2 and J usage is TRBJ1-1, with D maybe TRBD1 (6 bases). Per the germline V gene, CDR1 is LGHNA and CDR2 is YNFKEQ. CDR3 length: 15 residues. V lost 1 base and J 3 bases, leaving 12 bases between the germline ends. CDR3: CASSQAAGAYTEAFF. CDR3 nucleotide sequence: TGTGCCAGCAGCCAAGCGGCAGGGGCCTACACTGAAGCTTTCTTT.

V usage is TRBV10-3 and J usage is TRBJ1-3; no definite D call. Germline CDR1 is ENHRY and CDR2 is SYGVKD. V lost 8 bases, J lost 4 bases, and 9 bases lay in between. The CDR3 contains 12 residues. CDR3 coding DNA: TGTGCCATCGAAGGCGGGGGAAACACCATATATTTT. This translates into CAIEGGGNTIYF.

This clone has more than one count but fewer than ten. The chain is built from TRBV30 and TRBJ1-6; weak D call: TRBD1 (6 bases). Trimming stripped 0 bases from V and 6 bases from J, with 12 bases between. This CDR3 is built from 15 residues. Germline lookup yields CDR1 GTSNPN and CDR2 SVGIG (reference sequence). Written as DNA, the CDR3 is TGTGCCTGGAGTGTACTACAGGGCGGTAATTCACCCCTCCACTTT. As protein: CAWSVLQGGNSPLHF.

The V call is TRBV25-1, the J call TRBJ2-3; the D gene is possibly TRBD2 (6 bases). CDR1 and CDR2 (germline): MGHDK, SYGVNS. Trimming shortened V by 3 bases and J by 4 bases, and 14 bases separated the two germline ends. The CDR3 runs to 15 residues. CDR3 sequence: CASSEWQGGSDTQYF. CDR3 bases: TGTGCCAGCAGTGAGTGGCAGGGAGGATCAGATACGCAGTATTTT.

The chain has TRBV14 and TRBJ2-7; 10 nucleotides align to TRBD1. The CDR3 is 13 amino acids. Trimming took 8 bases from V and 2 from J; bases not matched to a gene: 3. Germline V CDR1 and CDR2: SGHDN, FVKESK. The CDR3 sequence is CASGQGGPYEQYF. In DNA form, the CDR3 reads TGTGCCAGCGGACAGGGGGGCCCCTACGAGCAGTACTTC.

The rearrangement joins TRBV9 to TRBJ1-2, with a tentative D call TRBD1 (5 bases). CDR1 is SGDLS and CDR2 is YYNGEE in the germline V gene. Trimming pared 1 base from V and 8 bases from J, leaving 12 bases between. The CDR3 is made up of 13 amino acids. The CDR3 reads CASSVRGFGGYTF. The CDR3 region has the DNA TGTGCCAGCAGCGTACGGGGGTTCGGGGGCTACACCTTC.

CDR3 residues: CASSLGYYEQYF. Here the CDR3 DNA reads TGTGCCAGCAGCTTAGGGTACTACGAGCAGTACTTC. The chain combines TRBV7-9 with TRBJ2-7, with D unresolved. The CDR3 loop spans 12 amino acids. CDR1 and CDR2 from the germline V gene are SEHNR and FQNEAQ (reference sequence). V was cut by 1 base and J by 3 bases, with 4 bases left in between.

In DNA form, the CDR3 reads TGTGCCAGCGTAGCAGGGGGCAATAATTCACCCCTCCACTTT. Its translation: CASVAGGNNSPLHF. This rearrangement joins TRBV2 to TRBJ1-6, with 8 nucleotides matching TRBD1. Unmatched junction bases numbered 5, after V lost 8 bases and J lost 5 bases. Germline V gene data show CDR1 as SNHLY and CDR2 as FYNNEI. This CDR3 region has 14 residues.

The V call is TRBV6-1, the J call TRBJ1-4; 9 bases line up with TRBD1. This CDR3 has 15 amino acids. Losses at the gene ends were 5 bases for V and 8 bases for J; bases not matched to a gene: 9. CDR1 MNHNS and CDR2 SASEGT come from the germline V gene. The CDR3 nucleotides read TGTGCCAGCAGTATAGGGGACAGGGACCGCGAAAAACTGTTTTTT. Protein: CASSIGDRDREKLFF.

The chain couples TRBV10-3 to TRBJ2-3; D perhaps matches TRBD1 (6 bases). The CDR3 spans 12 residues. From germline, CDR1 is ENHRY and CDR2 SYGVKD. Trimming left V 10 bases short and J 6 bases short, with 14 bases between. CDR3 coding DNA: TGTGCCACGCAGGGGATCAGGGATACGCAGTATTTT. Translating gives CATQGIRDTQYF.

This chain uses TRBV6-6 with TRBJ2-2; no reliable D call. This CDR3 has 13 amino acids. In germline, CDR1 is MNHNY, CDR2 SVGAGI (reference sequence). Trimming cost V 10 bases and J 3 bases, with 12 bases left between them. The CDR3 sequence is CAIQSSYTGELFF. Here the CDR3 DNA reads TGTGCCATCCAGAGTTCTTACACCGGGGAGCTGTTTTTT.

This clone was observed a few times. The chain is built from TRBV4-1 and TRBJ2-3, with TRBD2 matching 12 bases. The V gene's germline CDR1 is MGHRA and CDR2 YSYEKL. CDR3 length equals 16 residues. With V trimmed by 1 base and J by 7 bases, 6 bases remained unmatched. The CDR3 reads CASSQGTSGGQNTQYF. The CDR3 nucleotides read TGCGCCAGCAGCCAAGGAACTAGCGGGGGGCAGAATACGCAGTATTTT.

This sequence joins TRBV6-1 and TRBJ2-7; D might be TRBD1 or TRBD2, each matching 6 bases. Trimming left V 0 bases short and J 3 bases short, with 24 bases between. The CDR3 length is 19 residues. Germline V gives CDR1 MNHNS, CDR2 SASEGT. The CDR3 reads CASSEALRRAGDNYYEQYF. The CDR3 nucleotides are TGTGCCAGCAGTGAAGCGCTTCGGAGGGCAGGGGATAACTACTACGAGCAGTACTTC.

CDR3 loop: CAWSVRLAGGKETQYF. CDR3 in DNA: TGTGCCTGGAGTGTACGACTAGCGGGGGGTAAAGAGACCCAGTACTTC. The chain couples TRBV30 to TRBJ2-5, with 13 bases matching TRBD2. V shed 0 bases and J 3 bases; nucleotides not matched to a gene: 4. The CDR3 runs 16 residues. Germline V lookup: CDR1 GTSNPN, CDR2 SVGIG (reference sequence). The variable domain in full, completed from reference TRBV30 and TRBJ2-5, reads SQTIHQWPATLVQPVGSPLSLECTVEGTSNPNLYWYRQAAGRGLQLLFYSVGIGQISSEVPQNLSASRPQDRQFILSSKKLLLSDSGFYLCAWSVRLAGGKETQYFGPGTRLLVL.

This clone was observed once. The chain has TRBV14 and TRBJ1-6, with D tentatively TRBD1 (5 bases). This CDR3 contains 15 residues. Looked up from germline, CDR1 is SGHDN and CDR2 is FVKESK. Trimming pared 0 bases from V and 9 bases from J, leaving 12 bases between. CDR3 loop: CASSQDFGGVSPLHF. CDR3 nucleotide sequence: TGTGCCAGCAGCCAAGATTTTGGAGGGGTTTCACCCCTCCACTTT.

The chain is built from TRBV7-9 and TRBJ1-4; 8 bases fit TRBD1. Germline V gene sequence: CDR1 SEHNR, CDR2 FQNEAQ (reference sequence). CDR3 length: 18 residues. Unmatched junction bases numbered 8, after V lost 2 bases and J lost 0 bases. The CDR3: CASSLPGQAYATNEKLFF. Written as DNA, the CDR3 is TGTGCCAGCAGCTTACCGGGACAGGCTTATGCAACTAATGAAAAACTGTTTTTT. Full variable domain (outside the CDR3, taken from reference TRBV7-9 and TRBJ1-4): DTGVSQNPRHKITKRGQNVTFRCDPISEHNRLYWYRQTLGQGPEFLTYFQNEAQLEKSRLLSDRFSAERPKGSFSTLEIQRTEQGDSAMYLCASSLPGQAYATNEKLFFGSGTQLSVL.

The chain recombines TRBV5-1 with TRBJ2-1; tentatively, D is TRBD1 (6 bases). Germline-derived CDR1 and CDR2 are SGHRS and YFSETQ. V lost 4 bases, J lost 0 bases, and 11 bases lay in between. The CDR3 spans 15 residues. In DNA, the CDR3 is TGCGCCAGCAGCGGTGGGGGCGGCTCCTACAATGAGCAGTTCTTC. Translated: CASSGGGGSYNEQFF.

V and J are TRBV5-1 and TRBJ1-1; D unresolved. CDR3 length equals 13 residues. From germline, CDR1 is SGHRS and CDR2 YFSETQ. Trimming took off 5 bases at V and 1 base at J, with 9 bases between the two ends. CDR3 nucleotide sequence: TGCGCCAGCAGGGATGCGGAGAACACTGAAGCTTTCTTT. This encodes CASRDAENTEAFF.